A single sample gave rise to the 22 T cell receptor beta chains below, sequenced in a study of regulatory T cells in long-lasting Graves disease. The time point was: newly diagnosed GD, antithyroid drugs for less than 3 months. PBMC RNA was the source of the TCR library. TCR beta libraries were built with iRepertoire HTBI primers and Arm-PCR of CDR3 regions. MiXCR was run by TCRdb on the multiplex PCR reads, yielding one entry per CDR3 protein. The sample holds hundreds of thousands of distinct CDR3 sequences, roughly 15% seen once. The same data also went into a second study, on T cells in Graves' hyperthyroidism and ophthalmopathy.

This material consisted of peripheral blood mononuclear cells (PBMCs), taken at new diagnosis, from a patient treated with antithyroid drugs. All receptors derive from a woman aged 40 to 65 with Graves disease.

This clonotype was counted many times. This sequence joins TRBV2 and TRBJ1-1; D possibly corresponds to TRBD1 (5 bases). The V end was cut by 8 bases, the J end by 2 bases, with 9 bases between. The CDR3 runs to 12 residues. Germline values: CDR1 SNHLY, CDR2 FYNNEI. In DNA form, the CDR3 reads TGTGCCAGCGGGGGGGGTAACACTGAAGCTTTCTTT. Amino acid sequence: CASGGGNTEAFF.

There are a few counts of this clonotype. V is TRBV6-1 and J is TRBJ1-2; unclear D gene. The CDR3 has 12 residues. V lost 10 bases to trimming and J lost 2 bases, with 11 bases between them. CDR1 and CDR2 (germline): MNHNS, SASEGT. The CDR3 spells CAISDGNYGYTF. The CDR3 nucleotides are TGTGCCATCTCGGACGGAAACTATGGCTACACCTTC.

The chain carries TRBV18 and TRBJ1-2; maybe TRBD1 (5 bases). Trimming took 5 bases from V and 2 from J, leaving 15 bases between them. The CDR3 has 15 amino acids. CDR1 and CDR2 from the germline V gene are KGHSH and LQKENI. This CDR3 reads CASSTGEGYNYGYTF. CDR3 bases: TGTGCCAGCTCAACGGGGGAGGGATACAACTATGGCTACACCTTC.

The chain links TRBV19 to TRBJ1-3; no clear D gene. V dropped 4 bases and J dropped 4 bases, with 5 bases sitting between them. CDR1 and CDR2 from the germline V gene are LNHDA and SQIVND (reference sequence). The CDR3 is 12 amino acids. In DNA, the CDR3 is TGTGCCAGTAGTAAGGTCGGAAACACCATATATTTT. This translates into CASSKVGNTIYF. Filled out from reference TRBV19 and TRBJ1-3, the complete variable domain reads DGGITQSPKYLFRKEGQNVTLSCEQNLNHDAMYWYRQDPGQGLRLIYYSQIVNDFQKGDIAEGYSVSREKKESFPLTVTSAQKNPTAFYLCASSKVGNTIYFGEGSWLTVV.

This clonotype was observed at least ten times. The chain employs TRBV7-2 and TRBJ1-1; no firm D call. Deletions cut 3 bases from V and 1 base from J, with 9 bases between. The germline V gene encodes CDR1 SGHTA and CDR2 FQGNSA. This CDR3 region has 14 residues. The CDR3 spells CASSFGLRNTEAFF. The CDR3, as DNA: TGTGCCAGCAGCTTTGGACTGAGGAACACTGAAGCTTTCTTT.

This clonotype was recorded at least ten times. The junction departs from germline at one end; a sequencing error may be responsible. The V and J genes are TRBV18 and TRBJ1-1; no clear D gene. Per the germline V gene, CDR1 is KGHSH and CDR2 is LQKENI. The CDR3 runs to 13 residues. CDR3 sequence: CASSPTQNTEAFF. DNA of the CDR3: TGCGCCAGCAGCCCCACACAGAACACTGAAGCTTTCTTT. The entire variable domain, with the rest obtained from reference TRBV18 and TRBJ1-1, is as follows: NAGVMQNPRHLVRRRGQEARLRCSPMKGHSHVYWYRQLPEEGLKFMVYLQKENIIDESGMPKERFSAEFPKEGPSILRIQQVVRGDSAAYFCASSPTQNTEAFFGQGTRLTVV.

This clonotype was counted many times. The chain recombines TRBV3-1 with TRBJ1-1; the D gene is possibly TRBD1 (6 bases). Trimming removed 4 bases at V and 5 bases at J, with 14 bases between. CDR1 is LGHDT, CDR2 YNNKEL, per germline (reference sequence). The CDR3 has 14 amino acids. CDR3 in DNA: TGTGCCAGCAGCCCAATCAGGGGAGAGACTGAAGCTTTCTTT. Protein sequence: CASSPIRGETEAFF.

The chain is built from TRBV5-5 and TRBJ1-6, with D possibly TRBD1 on 5 matching bases. Trimming left V 9 bases short and J 5 bases short, with 18 bases between. Germline loops: CDR1 SGHKS, CDR2 YYEKEE (reference sequence). The CDR3 spans 15 residues. CDR3 sequence reads: CATLRGGDDNSPLHF. The CDR3 DNA reads TGTGCCACCCTTCGGGGGGGAGACGATAATTCACCCCTCCACTTT. Full variable domain (rest looked up from reference TRBV5-5 and TRBJ1-6): DAGVTQSPTHLIKTRGQQVTLRCSPISGHKSVSWYQQVLGQGPQFIFQYYEKEERGRGNFPDRFSARQFPNYSSELNVNALLLGDSALYLCATLRGGDDNSPLHFGNGTRLTVT.

This clonotype was observed at least ten times. V usage is TRBV2 and J usage is TRBJ2-3; no firm D call. Trimming left V 2 bases short and J 4 bases short, with 13 bases between. In germline, CDR1 is SNHLY, CDR2 FYNNEI. The CDR3 sequence is 15 residues long. The CDR3: CASSERSVGSDTQYF. The DNA for the CDR3 is TGTGCCAGCAGTGAAAGGTCGGTTGGATCAGATACGCAGTATTTT.

This clonotype was seen a handful of times. J is TRBJ2-1 and V is TRBV24-1; a possible D gene is TRBD1 (5 bases). V was shortened by 4 bases and J by 2 bases, with 14 bases between the two germline ends. Germline values: CDR1 KGHDR, CDR2 SFDVKD. The CDR3 contains 16 residues. The CDR3 coding sequence is TGTGCCACCAGTGACTCGACTCCCAGGGCCTACAATGAGCAGTTCTTC. Translated, it gives CATSDSTPRAYNEQFF.

This clonotype was observed many times. The chain employs TRBV2 and TRBJ2-1; 14 bases fit TRBD2. With 2 bases clipped from V and 7 bases from J, the junction kept 4 bases outside the gene matches. Germline CDR1 SNHLY, CDR2 FYNNEI. This CDR3 is 16 amino acids long. In DNA form, the CDR3 reads TGTGCCAGCAGTGAAAGTAGGACTAGCGGGGGGAATGAGCAGTTCTTC. Amino acid sequence: CASSESRTSGGNEQFF. The full variable domain, completed using reference TRBV2 and TRBJ2-1, is EPEVTQTPSHQVTQMGQEVILRCVPISNHLYFYWYRQILGQKVEFLVSFYNNEISEKSEIFDDQFSVERPDGSNFTLKIRSTKLEDSAMYFCASSESRTSGGNEQFFGPGTRLTVL.

Ten or more counts support this clonotype. This sequence joins TRBV11-2 and TRBJ1-2, with a possible D match to TRBD1 (5 bases). CDR1 is SGHAT and CDR2 is FQNNGV in the germline V gene. The CDR3 is 12 residues long. V lost 4 bases and J 6 bases, leaving 9 bases between the germline ends. CDR3 nucleotides: TGTGCCAGCAGCTCGGGACCGGATGGCTACACCTTC. Residues: CASSSGPDGYTF.

This clonotype was picked up many times. V is TRBV2 and J is TRBJ2-7; D not certain. Germline values: CDR1 SNHLY, CDR2 FYNNEI. There are 11 residues in the CDR3. V was pared by 4 bases and J by 3 bases, with 4 bases between. The CDR3 sequence is CASSALYEQYF. CDR3 DNA sequence: TGTGCCAGCAGTGCCCTCTACGAGCAGTACTTC.

This clonotype was seen only a few times. The chain couples TRBV7-8 to TRBJ1-1; D call uncertain. Germline CDR1 SGHVS, CDR2 FQNEAQ. V lost 6 bases and J 0 bases, leaving 8 bases between the germline ends. This CDR3 region has 13 residues. CDR3 region: CASSRLLNTEAFF. The CDR3 DNA sequence: TGTGCCAGCAGTCGTTTATTGAACACTGAAGCTTTCTTT.

This clonotype was observed many times. The chain recombines TRBV20-1 with TRBJ2-5, with 12 bases identical to TRBD2. J was trimmed by 2 bases and V by 3 bases; bases with no gene match: 4. Germline assignment: CDR1 DFQATT and CDR2 SNEGSKA (reference sequence). CDR3 length: 15 residues. This CDR3 reads CSARGLAGGQETQYF. CDR3 bases: TGCAGTGCTAGGGGTCTAGCGGGGGGGCAAGAGACCCAGTACTTC.

The chain joins TRBV7-2 to TRBJ2-3, with D hard to call. The CDR3 covers 15 residues. V was shortened by 6 bases and J by 0 bases, with 13 bases between the two germline ends. CDR1 is SGHTA, CDR2 FQGNSA, per germline. CDR3 loop: CASSLSARSTDTQYF. CDR3 coding DNA: TGTGCCAGCAGTTTGAGTGCTAGAAGCACAGATACGCAGTATTTT.

This clonotype was counted a few times. The chain combines TRBV19 with TRBJ1-4; D is ambiguous. Germline CDR1 LNHDA, CDR2 SQIVND (reference sequence). The germline V and J ends were trimmed by 3 bases and 8 bases, with 13 bases remaining between them. The CDR3 has 14 amino acids. CDR3: CASSIGGVSEKLFF. The CDR3 bases are TGTGCCAGTAGTATTGGTGGGGTATCAGAAAAACTGTTTTTT. The whole variable domain, remainder taken from reference TRBV19 and TRBJ1-4, is DGGITQSPKYLFRKEGQNVTLSCEQNLNHDAMYWYRQDPGQGLRLIYYSQIVNDFQKGDIAEGYSVSREKKESFPLTVTSAQKNPTAFYLCASSIGGVSEKLFFGSGTQLSVL.

This rearrangement joins TRBV12-3 or TRBV12-4 to TRBJ2-1, with D hard to call. CDR3 size: 15 residues. V lost 3 bases and J lost 6, with 15 bases in between. As DNA, the CDR3 is TGTGCCAGCAGTTTTCTATCGGTGTTGAGCAATGAGCAGTTCTTC. Translation gives CASSFLSVLSNEQFF.

This clonotype was seen ten or more times. This chain connects TRBV3-1 to TRBJ1-2; TRBD1 matches at 9 bases. With 1 base clipped from V and 4 bases from J, the junction kept 1 base outside the gene matches. Per germline, CDR1 LGHDT and CDR2 YNNKEL (reference sequence). The CDR3 extends over 14 amino acids. The CDR3 loop is CASSQGGQGYGYTF. CDR3 nucleotide sequence: TGTGCCAGCAGCCAAGGGGGACAGGGCTATGGCTACACCTTC.

This clonotype was counted only a few times. A read error is possible here, since a much larger clone lies one base away. The chain couples TRBV5-1 to TRBJ2-1; TRBD1 aligns across 7 bases. The CDR3 length is 14 residues. The germline V gene encodes CDR1 SGHRS and CDR2 YFSETQ. The DNA of the CDR3 is TGCGCCAGCAGCTCTGGACAGGCAAACAATGAGCGGTTCTTC. Amino acids: CASSSGQANNERFF.

This clonotype was found once. This chain uses TRBV12-3 or TRBV12-4 with TRBJ2-1, with 10 bases fitting TRBD2. V shed 2 bases, J shed 8 bases, and the junction held 9 bases outside the gene matches. CDR3 length: 16 residues. CDR3 region: CASSLRTSGTSDEQFF. CDR3 DNA sequence: TGTGCCAGCAGTTTACGGACTAGCGGTACCTCGGATGAGCAGTTCTTC.

This clonotype was picked up many times. The chain joins TRBV5-5 to TRBJ2-1, with unresolved D. CDR1 is SGHKS and CDR2 is YYEKEE in the germline V gene (reference sequence). CDR3 size: 9 residues. Trimming shortened V by 2 bases and J by 15 bases, and 6 bases separated the two germline ends. CDR3 amino acids: CASSFGRFF. CDR3 nucleotide sequence: TGTGCCAGCAGCTTCGGACGGTTCTTC.